The entry below describes one T cell receptor (beta chain). The data were taken from a study of blood T cell repertoires in COVID-19. This CDR3 is built from 14 residues. Per the germline V gene, CDR1 is MNHEY and CDR2 is SVGEGT. The junction had 4 bases not matched to a gene; V was cut back by 4 bases and J by 6 bases. Repertoires were generated with immunoSEQ multiplex PCR, while TCRdb's copy carries only in-frame clones and drops some. The sample consists of a few hundred thousand clones, around 87% of them appearing once. The sample was peripheral blood. This sequence originates from a woman aged 45-65 years who had recovered from COVID-19. The chain has TRBV6-2 or TRBV6-3 and TRBJ2-2; 8 nucleotides line up with TRBD1. The CDR3 bases are TGTGCCAGCAGTTCGGGACAGGCAGCCGGGGAGCTGTTTTTT. As protein: CASSSGQAAGELFF.